Listed below are T cell receptor beta chains from one sample, sequenced in a study of blood T cells in healthy people across ages. Via MiXCR, TCRdb re-called the 5' RACE reads, giving one row per CDR3 protein. The sample carries about 680,000 distinct CDR3 sequences, around 49% recorded once. The sample was blood. The receptors here all came from a woman aged 55-70 years in good health. Both conserved end residues are part of each CDR3. A D gene is named only where the DNA matches it firmly. Clone sizes are given selectively: once, few, many, or a class where the clone is expanded.

cdr3_nt: TGTGCCAGCAGGCTCGGGACTAGCGGGAGTAATGAGCAGTTCTTC
cdr3_aa: CASRLGTSGSNEQFF
clone_size: few
j_call: TRBJ2-1
v_call: TRBV6-5
d_call: TRBD2

cdr3_nt: TGCAGTGCCCACCATGGGGGACGGTGGACTTACGAGCAGTACTTC
cdr3_aa: CSAHHGGRWTYEQYF
clone_size: -
j_call: TRBJ2-7
v_call: TRBV20-1
d_call: -

cdr3_nt: TGTGCCAGCAGCACTGACTGGGAAGATTATGGCTACACCTTC
cdr3_aa: CASSTDWEDYGYTF
clone_size: -
j_call: TRBJ1-2
v_call: TRBV7-9
d_call: -

cdr3_nt: TGCAGCGTTGATGGTGAGGGGGGTCAAGAGACCCAGTACTTC
cdr3_aa: CSVDGEGGQETQYF
clone_size: few
j_call: TRBJ2-5
v_call: TRBV29-1
d_call: -

cdr3_nt: TGTGCCAGCAGCTTACCCGGGACTAGCGATACGCAGTATTTT
cdr3_aa: CASSLPGTSDTQYF
clone_size: -
j_call: TRBJ2-3
v_call: TRBV7-2
d_call: TRBD2

cdr3_nt: TGCGCCAGCAGCTTGGCCGGGACCCTTTACGAGCAGTACTTC
cdr3_aa: CASSLAGTLYEQYF
clone_size: many
j_call: TRBJ2-7
v_call: TRBV7-2
d_call: -

cdr3_nt: TGCGCCAGCAGCGGGGAAAGCTCCCTCTACGAGCAGTACTTC
cdr3_aa: CASSGESSLYEQYF
clone_size: -
j_call: TRBJ2-7
v_call: TRBV5-1
d_call: -

cdr3_nt: TGCGCCAGCAGCGTAATCCCGGGACTAGCGGGAGACACCTACGAGCAGTACTTC
cdr3_aa: CASSVIPGLAGDTYEQYF
clone_size: few
j_call: TRBJ2-7
v_call: TRBV5-1
d_call: TRBD2

cdr3_nt: TGCGCCAGCAGGGCGGGAGCTACAGATACGCAGTATTTT
cdr3_aa: CASRAGATDTQYF
clone_size: -
j_call: TRBJ2-3
v_call: TRBV5-1
d_call: TRBD2

cdr3_nt: TGTGCCAGCAGCTTAGTAACTAGCGGGAGGGGACAGTTGGGGGAGCAGTTCTTC
cdr3_aa: CASSLVTSGRGQLGEQFF
clone_size: -
j_call: TRBJ2-1
v_call: TRBV11-2
d_call: TRBD2

cdr3_nt: TGCAGTGCTAGTCTACAGATCCCTCAAGAGACCCAGTACTTC
cdr3_aa: CSASLQIPQETQYF
clone_size: -
j_call: TRBJ2-5
v_call: TRBV20-1
d_call: -

cdr3_nt: TGTGCCAGCAGCTTGGGGTACGGTGATGGCTACACCTTC
cdr3_aa: CASSLGYGDGYTF
clone_size: few
j_call: TRBJ1-2
v_call: TRBV7-2
d_call: -

cdr3_nt: TGCAGTGCCGCCCGACAGATCTACGAGCAGTACTTC
cdr3_aa: CSAARQIYEQYF
clone_size: -
j_call: TRBJ2-7
v_call: TRBV20-1
d_call: -

cdr3_nt: TGCAGTGCTAGAAACCCAGAACGACAGGGGTATGGCTACACCTTC
cdr3_aa: CSARNPERQGYGYTF
clone_size: -
j_call: TRBJ1-2
v_call: TRBV20-1
d_call: TRBD1

cdr3_nt: TGCAGTGCCCATTTCAGGGAATACGAGCAGTACTTC
cdr3_aa: CSAHFREYEQYF
clone_size: -
j_call: TRBJ2-7
v_call: TRBV20-1
d_call: -

cdr3_nt: TGCGCCAGCAGCCAAGAGCCAGCGAGAGCCTCTAAAGAGACCCAGTACTTC
cdr3_aa: CASSQEPARASKETQYF
clone_size: once
j_call: TRBJ2-5
v_call: TRBV4-1
d_call: -

cdr3_nt: TGTGCCATCAGGGACTCCTACGAGCAGTACTTC
cdr3_aa: CAIRDSYEQYF
clone_size: few
j_call: TRBJ2-7
v_call: TRBV10-3
d_call: -

cdr3_nt: TGTGCCAGCAGCGTAGTAGCGAGCGCAGATACGCAGTATTTT
cdr3_aa: CASSVVASADTQYF
clone_size: -
j_call: TRBJ2-3
v_call: TRBV9
d_call: -

cdr3_nt: TGCAGTGCTAGAGAATTAGGGACAGCGAACACAGATACGCAGTATTTT
cdr3_aa: CSARELGTANTDTQYF
clone_size: -
j_call: TRBJ2-3
v_call: TRBV20-1
d_call: TRBD1

cdr3_nt: TGTGCCGCGGGAAGCGGGAGAGGGACAGATACGCAGTATTTT
cdr3_aa: CAAGSGRGTDTQYF
clone_size: -
j_call: TRBJ2-3
v_call: TRBV7-8
d_call: TRBD2

cdr3_nt: TGCAGCGCTCGGACTAGCGGGAGTAGTTTTTCCTACGTGCAGTACTTC
cdr3_aa: CSARTSGSSFSYVQYF
clone_size: -
j_call: TRBJ2-7
v_call: TRBV29-1
d_call: TRBD2

cdr3_nt: TGTGCCAGCAGCTTAGATAGGCTTGTTGGGACCCAGTACTTC
cdr3_aa: CASSLDRLVGTQYF
clone_size: few
j_call: TRBJ2-5
v_call: TRBV7-2
d_call: -

cdr3_nt: TGCAGTGCTAGATCCCCGGGACTAGCGGGAGGGAATGAGCAGTTCTTC
cdr3_aa: CSARSPGLAGGNEQFF
clone_size: -
j_call: TRBJ2-1
v_call: TRBV20-1
d_call: TRBD2

cdr3_nt: TGTGCCAGCTCCGGGACTTCGCGCTCCTATAATTCACCCCTCCACTTT
cdr3_aa: CASSGTSRSYNSPLHF
clone_size: -
j_call: TRBJ1-6
v_call: TRBV18
d_call: -

cdr3_nt: TGTGCCAGCAGGCACGGGCTGGCAAAAGAGACCCAGTACTTC
cdr3_aa: CASRHGLAKETQYF
clone_size: few
j_call: TRBJ2-5
v_call: TRBV6-6
d_call: -

cdr3_nt: TGTGCCACCAGACAGGGGAGACGAGAGACCCAGTACTTC
cdr3_aa: CATRQGRRETQYF
clone_size: few
j_call: TRBJ2-5
v_call: TRBV24-1
d_call: TRBD1

cdr3_nt: TGTGCCAGCAGCGGGGCGGACCAGACCCGGTACTTC
cdr3_aa: CASSGADQTRYF
clone_size: -
j_call: TRBJ2-5
v_call: TRBV25-1
d_call: -

cdr3_nt: TGTGCCAGCGGCTTAAAGCCTAGCGGGAGATTTACCTACGAGCAGTACTTC
cdr3_aa: CASGLKPSGRFTYEQYF
clone_size: -
j_call: TRBJ2-7
v_call: TRBV7-9
d_call: TRBD2

cdr3_nt: TGCAGTGCTACCGACAGGGGGGCTTCGACAGATACGCAGTATTTT
cdr3_aa: CSATDRGASTDTQYF
clone_size: many
j_call: TRBJ2-3
v_call: TRBV20-1
d_call: TRBD1

cdr3_nt: TGCAGCGTTGGGTCGACGGCTGGGGCTTTCTTT
cdr3_aa: CSVGSTAGAFF
clone_size: -
j_call: TRBJ1-1
v_call: TRBV29-1
d_call: -

cdr3_nt: TGCAGTGCTTGGGACTTCCTCACAGATACGCAGTATTTT
cdr3_aa: CSAWDFLTDTQYF
clone_size: few
j_call: TRBJ2-3
v_call: TRBV20-1
d_call: -

cdr3_nt: TGTGCCAGCAGCTTAGTGAGACAGGGGTACCAAGAGACCCAGTACTTC
cdr3_aa: CASSLVRQGYQETQYF
clone_size: -
j_call: TRBJ2-5
v_call: TRBV7-9
d_call: TRBD1

cdr3_nt: TGTGCCAGCAGTTTCGGAGGGGGCCAGGGCGAGCAGTACTTC
cdr3_aa: CASSFGGGQGEQYF
clone_size: -
j_call: TRBJ2-7
v_call: TRBV12-3/TRBV12-4
d_call: -

cdr3_nt: TGTGCCAGCAGCAGACGGCCGGGACGAGCGGGAGAGGGGACAGATACGCAGTATTTT
cdr3_aa: CASSRRPGRAGEGTDTQYF
clone_size: -
j_call: TRBJ2-3
v_call: TRBV21-1
d_call: -

cdr3_nt: TGTGCCAGCAGTGGGCTTCACGGGGGAACCTACGAGCAGTACTTC
cdr3_aa: CASSGLHGGTYEQYF
clone_size: -
j_call: TRBJ2-7
v_call: TRBV2
d_call: -

cdr3_nt: TGCAGCGTTGTAGGGGCCGGCTTTGAAGCTTTCTTT
cdr3_aa: CSVVGAGFEAFF
clone_size: -
j_call: TRBJ1-1
v_call: TRBV29-1
d_call: -

cdr3_nt: TGTGCCAGCAGCCCACTAGCGGGAGGGGGCAATGAGCAGTTCTTC
cdr3_aa: CASSPLAGGGNEQFF
clone_size: many
j_call: TRBJ2-1
v_call: TRBV7-2
d_call: TRBD2

cdr3_nt: TGTGCCAGCAGCTCAATAGGAGGGGGCGCAGCCCTCACAGATACGCAGTATTTT
cdr3_aa: CASSSIGGGAALTDTQYF
clone_size: -
j_call: TRBJ2-3
v_call: TRBV7-8
d_call: -

cdr3_nt: TGTGCCAGCAGGCGAATTCAGGACTATAATTCACCCCTCCACTTT
cdr3_aa: CASRRIQDYNSPLHF
clone_size: many
j_call: TRBJ1-6
v_call: TRBV3-1
d_call: -

cdr3_nt: TGCGCCAGCAGCGCGGGACTAGCGGGAGGCAAGAACACCGGGGAGCTGTTTTTT
cdr3_aa: CASSAGLAGGKNTGELFF
clone_size: -
j_call: TRBJ2-2
v_call: TRBV5-1
d_call: TRBD2

cdr3_nt: TGCAGTGCGCAAGGGACTAGCGGAGCTTACAATGAGCAGTACTTC
cdr3_aa: CSAQGTSGAYNEQYF
clone_size: -
j_call: TRBJ2-7
v_call: TRBV20-1
d_call: TRBD2

cdr3_nt: TGTGCCACCAGCAGAGCTCATTCTTATGGCTACACCTTC
cdr3_aa: CATSRAHSYGYTF
clone_size: -
j_call: TRBJ1-2
v_call: TRBV15
d_call: -

cdr3_nt: TGCGCCAGCAGCGCCCGAGTGGGTCCGTACGAGCAGTACTTC
cdr3_aa: CASSARVGPYEQYF
clone_size: -
j_call: TRBJ2-7
v_call: TRBV4-3
d_call: -

cdr3_nt: TGCAGTGCTAGAGGAATCGAGAGTACGACGGATGGCTACACCTTC
cdr3_aa: CSARGIESTTDGYTF
clone_size: -
j_call: TRBJ1-2
v_call: TRBV20-1
d_call: -

cdr3_nt: TGCGCCAGCAGCTTGGACATCAGCCCAGGGTATGGCTACACCTTC
cdr3_aa: CASSLDISPGYGYTF
clone_size: -
j_call: TRBJ1-2
v_call: TRBV5-1
d_call: -

cdr3_nt: TGTGCCAGCAGCTTACTGGGGAATACGCAGTATTTT
cdr3_aa: CASSLLGNTQYF
clone_size: -
j_call: TRBJ2-3
v_call: TRBV7-2
d_call: -